This TCR beta chain was recovered during a study of response to subunit inactivated influenza vaccine. CDR1 and CDR2 (germline): LGHNT, FRNRAP. The CDR3 is made up of 20 amino acids. The V segment lost 3 bases and the J segment 5 bases; nucleotides outside the gene matches: 15. Each CDR3 protein gets one entry after TCRdb re-called the RT-PCR reads with MiXCR. The table includes about 540,000 distinct CDR3 sequences, under 30% detected once. The sample also formed part of further work on T cells expressing NK-cell markers. This second study says: In generating TCR beta cDNA, 5'RACE template switching with UMIs was used. Out of eight donors sequenced, seven tested HCMV-seropositive and the remaining one seronegative.

This material consisted of CD4+ T cells sorted from PBMCs, taken about 12 days after vaccination. The chain has TRBV12-5 and TRBJ2-1; 14 nucleotides line up with TRBD2. This TCR was sampled from a man over 45 who received an inactivated influenza vaccine. The CDR3, as DNA: TGTGCTAGTGGTTTTTGGGGGGGGACTAGCGGGAGTAACCGACACAATGAGCAGTTCTTC. This codes for CASGFWGGTSGSNRHNEQFF.